A single sample is the source of the 14 T cell receptor beta chains below, sequenced in a study of CD8+ T cells in alopecia areata (dated by TCRdb to the late 2010s). To prepare the library, the immunoSEQ multiplex PCR assay was applied. For TCR sequencing, RNA was extracted from every sample and reverse transcribed into cDNA to serve as template. TCRdb mirrors the immuneACCESS table, restricted to in-frame sequences. Some clones are absent from its copies; in checked studies, under half trace to an unresolved V gene, and the reason for the others is unknown. This sample lists 150,000 or so clones; 87% were detected once. Approximately 15% of the sample is in the top ten clones. This specimen's time point label, interpreted: baseline before oral tofacitinib. The sequencing here drew on CD8+ T cells sorted from blood, taken at week 0. These receptors were taken from a human donor with alopecia areata.

This clone was counted a few times. CDR3 sequence (DNA): TGTGCCAGCAGCCCCTGTTGTGCGGGGCCTAATGAGCAGTTCTTC. Protein sequence: CASSPCCAGPNEQFF. J is TRBJ2-1 and V is TRBV7-2; D possibly corresponds to TRBD2 (6 bases). V dropped 5 bases and J dropped 7 bases, with 18 bases sitting between them. Per germline, CDR1 SGHTA and CDR2 FQGNSA. This CDR3 is 15 amino acids long.

The chain couples TRBV7-9 to TRBJ2-2; D possibly corresponds to TRBD1 (5 bases). This CDR3 comprises 14 residues. In germline, CDR1 is SEHNR, CDR2 FQNEAQ (reference sequence). Trimming pared 5 bases from V and 5 bases from J, leaving 12 bases between. For the CDR3, the DNA is TGTGCCAGCAGCCCTACTCCAGGGACCGGGGAGCTGTTTTTT. Translated, it gives CASSPTPGTGELFF.

The chain employs TRBV29-1 and TRBJ2-1; tentatively, D is TRBD1 (6 bases). CDR1 and CDR2 (germline): SQVTM, ANQGSEA. CDR3 size: 14 residues. V was trimmed by 7 bases and J by 0 bases, leaving 13 bases between them. The DNA for the CDR3 is TGCAGCGCTCAGGGGTCAGACTCCTACAATGAGCAGTTCTTC. Its translation is CSAQGSDSYNEQFF.

This chain uses TRBV29-1 with TRBJ2-1, with D perhaps matching TRBD2 (5 bases). The V end lost 0 bases, the J end lost 4 bases, and 13 bases lay between the germline ends. The germline V gene has CDR1 SQVTM and CDR2 ANQGSEA. The CDR3 is made up of 15 amino acids. The CDR3 is CSVEEAGSEYNEQFF. Here the CDR3 DNA reads TGCAGCGTTGAAGAAGCTGGGAGTGAGTACAATGAGCAGTTCTTC.

The chain's CDR3 is CASSQADTGEGTEAFF. CDR3 in DNA: TGCGCCAGCAGCCAAGCGGACACAGGGGAGGGCACTGAAGCTTTCTTT. The rearrangement links TRBV4-1 to TRBJ1-1, with TRBD1 identical over 7 bases. Germline CDR1 MGHRA, CDR2 YSYEKL. The length of the CDR3 is 16 residues. V gave up 1 base and J gave up 4 bases; unmatched junction bases: 9.

This sequence joins TRBV11-2 and TRBJ2-1; no clear D gene. The length of the CDR3 is 12 residues. V shed 2 bases and J shed 7 bases, with 6 bases lying between them. Germline CDR1 reads SGHAT; CDR2 reads FQNNGV. The CDR3 DNA sequence: TGTGCCAGCAGCTTATCTTGGAATGAGCAGTTCTTC. Protein sequence: CASSLSWNEQFF.

V gene TRBV4-1 combines with J gene TRBJ2-7, with D perhaps given as TRBD1 or TRBD2 (6 bases each). V shed 4 bases and J shed 4 bases, with 17 bases lying between them. Germline V CDR1 and CDR2: MGHRA, YSYEKL. This CDR3 has 15 residues. The CDR3 DNA reads as TGCGCCAGCAGCCCCCAGAGGGGGGTAAAGTACGAGCAGTACTTC. Translated: CASSPQRGVKYEQYF.

The chain carries TRBV9 and TRBJ2-3; TRBD2 is a possible D gene (6 bases). V lost 5 bases to trimming and J lost 2 bases, with 15 bases between them. This CDR3 contains 15 residues. Germline V gives CDR1 SGDLS, CDR2 YYNGEE. The DNA of the CDR3 is TGTGCCAGCAGATCCGCGGGGTCCTCCACAGATACGCAGTATTTT. It translates to CASRSAGSSTDTQYF.

CDR3 sequence reads: CASSSPQDREHSGANVLTF. The CDR3 region has the DNA TGTGCCAGCAGTTCACCCCAGGACAGGGAGCACTCTGGGGCCAACGTCCTGACTTTC. The genes are TRBV27 and TRBJ2-6; 8 nucleotides line up with TRBD1. The ends lost 4 bases at V and 0 bases at J; junction bases unmatched: 11. There are 19 residues in the CDR3. Germline CDR1 reads MNHEY; CDR2 reads SMNVEV (reference sequence).

There are a few counts of this clone. The same CDR3 also results from other DNA sequences found in this sample. V usage is TRBV9 and J usage is TRBJ2-1; TRBD1 matches at 8 bases. The CDR3 contains 14 residues. The junction had 3 bases not matched to a gene; V was cut back by 0 bases and J by 7 bases. CDR1 and CDR2 (germline): SGDLS, YYNGEE. This chain's CDR3 is CASSVGTGGNEQFF. For the CDR3, the DNA is TGTGCCAGCAGCGTAGGCACAGGGGGGAATGAGCAGTTCTTC.

This sequence joins TRBV2 and TRBJ1-5, with unresolved D. The CDR3 contains 17 residues. Germline V gives CDR1 SNHLY, CDR2 FYNNEI. Trimming left V 2 bases short and J 0 bases short, with 14 bases between. The CDR3 here is CASSELYPADSNQPQHF. CDR3 in DNA: TGTGCCAGCAGTGAACTGTATCCAGCCGATAGCAATCAGCCCCAGCATTTT.

This rearrangement joins TRBV27 to TRBJ2-3; TRBD2 matches at 12 bases. The CDR3 is 17 amino acids. The germline V gene has CDR1 MNHEY and CDR2 SMNVEV (reference sequence). V lost 4 bases to trimming and J lost 1 base; unmatched junction nucleotides: 6. The CDR3 nucleotides read TGTGCCAGCAGTTCCACCGGGACTAGCGGGCGCACAGATACGCAGTATTTT. It specifies CASSSTGTSGRTDTQYF.

This chain joins TRBV4-1 and TRBJ2-3; D not certain. Germline assignment: CDR1 MGHRA and CDR2 YSYEKL. Deletions cut 0 bases from V and 2 bases from J, with 15 bases between. The CDR3 is 17 amino acids. DNA for the CDR3: TGCGCCAGCAGCCAAGACCCCGAGCAGACCAACACAGATACGCAGTATTTT. Translated: CASSQDPEQTNTDTQYF.

Turning to this clone: Other DNA sequences in the same sample also yield this CDR3. The chain carries TRBV27 and TRBJ1-2, with TRBD1 identical over 11 bases. Germline assignment: CDR1 MNHEY and CDR2 SMNVEV (reference sequence). CDR3 length: 14 residues. The V segment lost 6 bases and the J segment 3 bases; nucleotides outside the gene matches: 3. The CDR3 DNA reads as TGTGCCAGCAGCCCGGGACAGGGGGACTATGGCTACACCTTC. It specifies CASSPGQGDYGYTF.